Listed below are T cell receptor beta chains from one sample, sequenced in a study of control samples from healthy donors and cancer patients. The repertoire was sequenced with immunoSEQ multiplex PCR; TCRdb's copy has only in-frame clones and lacks some. Altogether about 250,000 clones are present, approximately 80% being singletons, with the ten largest covering 13%. Sequenced: PBMCs. The receptors were gathered from a woman in her sixties with lung cancer. Both conserved end residues are part of each CDR3. Each record gives: V gene, J gene, D gene, CDR3 protein. The D gene is left open where the match is weak.

TRBV29-1	TRBJ2-5	TRBD2	CSASGGSLWTQYF
TRBV5-4	TRBJ2-4	NA	CASSSAKGAKNIQYF
TRBV7-9	TRBJ1-1	NA	CASSRPGTGIEAFF
TRBV27	TRBJ1-2	NA	CASSSRDGVNYGYTF
TRBV19	TRBJ1-5	NA	CASSTGEYYQPQHF
TRBV5-6	TRBJ1-5	NA	CASSSYTSGQPQHF
TRBV11-1	TRBJ2-1	TRBD2	CASSFGYSGIYNEQFF
TRBV6-7	TRBJ2-7	TRBD1	CASRGGSPRCEQYF
TRBV7-6	TRBJ2-5	NA	CASSQLGGETQYF
TRBV3-1/TRBV3-2	TRBJ1-4	NA	CASSHFQGIRNEKLFF
TRBV12-3/TRBV12-4	TRBJ1-4	NA	CASSTQSGEKLFF
TRBV4-1	TRBJ2-1	TRBD2	CASRLGLAATYNEQFF
TRBV5-4	TRBJ1-4	NA	CASSLGGGSATNEKLFF
TRBV7-2	TRBJ1-1	NA	CASSLGYTEAFF
TRBV19	TRBJ1-2	TRBD1	CASRTTLTGARGYGYTF
TRBV20-1	TRBJ1-5	TRBD1	CSALLRGTGHF
TRBV5-8	TRBJ2-3	TRBD2	CASSPGLAGTTDTQYF
TRBV5-1	TRBJ2-7	NA	CASSIGTPGMYEQYF
TRBV11-2	TRBJ1-3	NA	CASSLTENTIYF
TRBV5-5	TRBJ2-7	NA	CASSLALLEQYF
TRBV9	TRBJ2-3	NA	CASSVDEGYKGTQYF
TRBV10-2	TRBJ1-5	NA	CASSEGGGNQPQHF
TRBV19	TRBJ1-3	NA	CASSIGTLRNTIYF
TRBV9	TRBJ2-3	TRBD2	CASSPGGTSWYF
TRBV19	TRBJ1-5	NA	CATLPTGRHQWQPQHF
TRBV4-1	TRBJ2-1	TRBD2	CASSQGGVRDFRAGFYNEQFF
TRBV5-6	TRBJ2-7	TRBD1	CASSLGQGAYEQYF
TRBV7-2	TRBJ2-1	NA	CASSFSASSYNEQFF
TRBV10-2	TRBJ2-5	TRBD2	CASSPLAGGETQYF
TRBV2	TRBJ2-3	NA	CASSDLVEGTDTQYF
TRBV7-6	TRBJ2-5	NA	CASSSAAETQYF
TRBV5-1	TRBJ2-3	NA	CASSLPQASTDTQYF
TRBV28	TRBJ1-1	NA	CASRLPGAEAFF
TRBV5-1	TRBJ2-2	NA	CASSFGAGAANTGELFF
TRBV19	TRBJ1-2	NA	CASSETYPNYGYTF
TRBV28	TRBJ1-5	NA	CASVGLGNSNQPQHF
TRBV27	TRBJ2-3	NA	CASSGIDYSTDTQYF
TRBV6-5	TRBJ2-5	TRBD2	CASSYSRGGRETQYF
TRBV10-3	TRBJ1-3	NA	CAISESVDNRNTIYF
TRBV3-1/TRBV3-2	TRBJ2-7	NA	CASGKGDSYEQYF
TRBV14	TRBJ1-6	TRBD1	CASRDSGQPPLHF
TRBV7-8	TRBJ2-1	NA	CASSLAATYNEQFF
TRBV7-2	TRBJ2-5	TRBD1	CASSLRQGGETQYF
TRBV7-9	TRBJ1-5	TRBD1	CASSPGQGGQPQHF
TRBV5-1	TRBJ1-6	TRBD1	CASSSGQGLFSPLHF
TRBV5-5	TRBJ2-7	NA	CASSLIETSGEQYF